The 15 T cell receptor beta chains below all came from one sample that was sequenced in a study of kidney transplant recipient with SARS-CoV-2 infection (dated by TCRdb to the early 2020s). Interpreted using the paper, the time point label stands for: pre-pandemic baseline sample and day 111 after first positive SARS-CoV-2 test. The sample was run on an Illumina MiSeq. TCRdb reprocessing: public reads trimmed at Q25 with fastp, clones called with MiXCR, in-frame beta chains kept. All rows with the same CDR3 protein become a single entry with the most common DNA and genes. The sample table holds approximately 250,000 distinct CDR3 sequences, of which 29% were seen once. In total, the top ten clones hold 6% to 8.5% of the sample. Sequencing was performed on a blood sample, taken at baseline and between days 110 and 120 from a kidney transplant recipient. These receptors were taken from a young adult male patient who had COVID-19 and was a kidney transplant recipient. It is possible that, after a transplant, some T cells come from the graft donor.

The CDR3 is CAGEGEGTDTQYF. Written as DNA, the CDR3 is TGTGCCGGTGAGGGGGAAGGCACAGATACGCAGTATTTT. The chain couples TRBV2 to TRBJ2-3; D possibly corresponds to TRBD1 (6 bases). The CDR3 length is 13 residues. Germline V gene sequence: CDR1 SNHLY, CDR2 FYNNEI. With 11 bases removed from V and 1 base from J, the gap between germline ends came to 13 bases.

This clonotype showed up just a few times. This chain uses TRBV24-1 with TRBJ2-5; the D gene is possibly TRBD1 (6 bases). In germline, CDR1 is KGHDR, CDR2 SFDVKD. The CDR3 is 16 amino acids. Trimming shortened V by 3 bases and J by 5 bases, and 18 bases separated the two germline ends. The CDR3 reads CATSDPKQGFGETQYF. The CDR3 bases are TGTGCCACCAGTGATCCCAAACAGGGTTTCGGGGAGACCCAGTACTTC.

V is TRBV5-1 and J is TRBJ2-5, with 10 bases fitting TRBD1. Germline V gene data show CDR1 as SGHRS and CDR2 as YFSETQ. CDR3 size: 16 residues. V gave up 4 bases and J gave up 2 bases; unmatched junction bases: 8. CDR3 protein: CASSPGTGDGQETQYF. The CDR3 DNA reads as TGCGCCAGCAGCCCCGGGACAGGGGATGGTCAAGAGACCCAGTACTTC. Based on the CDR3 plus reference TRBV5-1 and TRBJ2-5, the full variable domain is KAGVTQTPRYLIKTRGQQVTLSCSPISGHRSVSWYQQTPGQGLQFLFEYFSETQRNKGNFPGRFSGRQFSNSRSEMNVSTLELGDSALYLCASSPGTGDGQETQYFGPGTRLLVL.

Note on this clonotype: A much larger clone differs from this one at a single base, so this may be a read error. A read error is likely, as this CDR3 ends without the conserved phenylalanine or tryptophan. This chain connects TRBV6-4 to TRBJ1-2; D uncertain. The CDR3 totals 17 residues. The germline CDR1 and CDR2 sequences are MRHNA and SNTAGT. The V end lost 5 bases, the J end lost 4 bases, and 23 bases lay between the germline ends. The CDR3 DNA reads TGTGCCAGCAGTCTTAGTCCCTCACACGGAAAGACCTATGGCTACACCCTC. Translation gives CASSLSPSHGKTYGYTL.

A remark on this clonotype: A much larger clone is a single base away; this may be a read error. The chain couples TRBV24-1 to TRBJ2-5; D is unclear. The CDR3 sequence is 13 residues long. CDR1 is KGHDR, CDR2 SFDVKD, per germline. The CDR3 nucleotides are TGTGCCACCAGTGGCTCATACCAAGAGGCCCAGTACTTC. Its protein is CATSGSYQEAQYF.

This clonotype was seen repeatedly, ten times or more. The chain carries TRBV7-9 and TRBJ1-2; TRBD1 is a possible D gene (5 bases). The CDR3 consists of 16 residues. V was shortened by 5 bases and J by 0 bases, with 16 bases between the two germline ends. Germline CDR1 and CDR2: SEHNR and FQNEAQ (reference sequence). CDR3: CASSPSQRGANYGYTF. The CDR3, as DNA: TGTGCCAGCAGCCCATCCCAGAGGGGAGCTAACTATGGCTACACCTTC. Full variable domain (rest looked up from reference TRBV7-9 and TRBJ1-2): DTGVSQNPRHKITKRGQNVTFRCDPISEHNRLYWYRQTLGQGPEFLTYFQNEAQLEKSRLLSDRFSAERPKGSFSTLEIQRTEQGDSAMYLCASSPSQRGANYGYTFGSGTRLTVV.

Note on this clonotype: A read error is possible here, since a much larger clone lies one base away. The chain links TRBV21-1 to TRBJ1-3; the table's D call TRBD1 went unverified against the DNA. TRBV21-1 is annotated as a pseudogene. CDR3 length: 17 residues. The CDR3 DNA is TGTGCCAGCAACTCCCGGGACACACACTTCTCTAGAAACACCATATATTTT. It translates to CASNSRDTHFSRNTIYF.

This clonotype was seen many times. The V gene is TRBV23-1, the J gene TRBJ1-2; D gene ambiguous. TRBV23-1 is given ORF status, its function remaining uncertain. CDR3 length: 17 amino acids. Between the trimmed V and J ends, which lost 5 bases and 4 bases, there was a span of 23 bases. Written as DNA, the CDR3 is TGCGCCAGCAGTTTTGGGCAGCTACGCAGAAAGACCTATGGCTACACCTTC. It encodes CASSFGQLRRKTYGYTF.

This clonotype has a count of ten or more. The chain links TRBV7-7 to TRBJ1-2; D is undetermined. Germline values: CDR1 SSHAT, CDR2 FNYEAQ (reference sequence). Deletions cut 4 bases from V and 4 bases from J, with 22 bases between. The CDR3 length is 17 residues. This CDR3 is CASSYNAKCRKTYGYTF. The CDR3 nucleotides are TGTGCCAGCAGCTATAACGCTAAGTGCCGAAAGACCTATGGCTACACCTTC.

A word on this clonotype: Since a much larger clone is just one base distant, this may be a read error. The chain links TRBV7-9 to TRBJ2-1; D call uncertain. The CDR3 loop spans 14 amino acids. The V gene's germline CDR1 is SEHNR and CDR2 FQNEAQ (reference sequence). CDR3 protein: CASSSQSSHNEQFF. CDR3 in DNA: TGTGCCAGCAGCTCGCAGAGCTCCCACAATGAGCAGTTCTTC.

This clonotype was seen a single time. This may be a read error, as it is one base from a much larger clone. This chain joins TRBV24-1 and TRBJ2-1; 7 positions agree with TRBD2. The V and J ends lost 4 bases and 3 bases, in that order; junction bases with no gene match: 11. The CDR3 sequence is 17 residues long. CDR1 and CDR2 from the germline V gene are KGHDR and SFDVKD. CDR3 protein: CATSEAAGESYYNEQFF. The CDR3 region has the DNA TGTGCCACCAGTGAGGCGGCGGGAGAGTCCTACTACAATGAGCAGTTCTTC.

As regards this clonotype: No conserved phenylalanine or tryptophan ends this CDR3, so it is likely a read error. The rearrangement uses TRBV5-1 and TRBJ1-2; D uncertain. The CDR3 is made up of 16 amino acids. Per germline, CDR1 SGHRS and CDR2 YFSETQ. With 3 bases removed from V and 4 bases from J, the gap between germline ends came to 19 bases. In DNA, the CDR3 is TGCGCCAGCAGCTGGGGATCGGTTCGAAAGACCTATGGCTACACCATC. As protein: CASSWGSVRKTYGYTI.

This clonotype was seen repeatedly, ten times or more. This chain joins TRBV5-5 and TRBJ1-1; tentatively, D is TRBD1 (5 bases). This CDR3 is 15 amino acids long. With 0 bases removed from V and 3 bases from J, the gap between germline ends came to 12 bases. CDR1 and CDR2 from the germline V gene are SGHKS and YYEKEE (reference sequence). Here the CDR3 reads CASSLEVLGDTEAFF. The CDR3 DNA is TGTGCCAGCAGCTTGGAGGTACTGGGGGACACTGAAGCTTTCTTT.

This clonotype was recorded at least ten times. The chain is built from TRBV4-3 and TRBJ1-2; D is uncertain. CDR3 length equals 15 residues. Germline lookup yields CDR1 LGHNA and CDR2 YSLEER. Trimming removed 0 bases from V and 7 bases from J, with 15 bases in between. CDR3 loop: CASSQDGFGPGGYTF. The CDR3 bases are TGCGCCAGCAGCCAAGATGGGTTCGGGCCGGGTGGCTACACCTTC.

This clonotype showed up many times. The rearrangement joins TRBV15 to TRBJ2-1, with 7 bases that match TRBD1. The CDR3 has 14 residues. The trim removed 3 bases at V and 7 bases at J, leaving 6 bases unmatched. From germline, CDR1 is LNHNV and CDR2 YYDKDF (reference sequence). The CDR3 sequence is CATSSWDSLNEQFF. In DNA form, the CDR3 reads TGTGCCACCAGCAGTTGGGACAGCCTAAATGAGCAGTTCTTC.